What follows are 15 T cell receptor beta chains derived from one specimen sequenced in a study of shared clonotypes between healthy human individuals. Only in-frame clones appear in the TCRdb table, and some are missing; sequencing was by immunoSEQ multiplex PCR. The sample yields roughly 590,000 clones, about 95% seen once. It was CD45RO-negative cells, positively selected for CCR7, that made up naive CD8 cells, with terminally differentiated effector memory CD45RA+ cells excluded. The specimen was naive CD8+ T cells sorted from blood. Receptors originate from a woman in her 30s in good health.

This chain connects TRBV28 to TRBJ1-4, with TRBD1 matching 7 bases. The CDR3 sequence is 16 residues long. Germline CDR1 is MDHEN and CDR2 is SYDVKM. The CDR3 region has the DNA TGTGCGGTCTCGGGGGTTGACAGGGACTATGATGAAAAACTGTTTTTT. It translates to CAVSGVDRDYDEKLFF.

V is TRBV9 and J is TRBJ1-3; TRBD1 might be the D (6 bases). Germline CDR1 SGDLS, CDR2 YYNGEE. This CDR3 comprises 15 residues. Trimming took 2 bases from V and 6 from J, leaving 15 bases between them. The CDR3 DNA is TGTGCCAGCAGCGTTCGGGGGCAGGGTCAAAACACCATATATTTT. The encoded protein is CASSVRGQGQNTIYF.

This clone has a single count. This chain uses TRBV2 with TRBJ1-1; 7 positions match TRBD1. CDR1 is SNHLY and CDR2 is FYNNEI in the germline V gene. This CDR3 comprises 14 residues. V shed 6 bases, J shed 3 bases, and the junction held 7 bases outside the gene matches. The CDR3 here is CASRHRDRYTEAFF. CDR3 DNA: TGTGCCAGCAGACACCGGGACAGATACACTGAAGCTTTCTTT.

The rearrangement uses TRBV27 and TRBJ2-7; D call uncertain. The germline V gene encodes CDR1 MNHEY and CDR2 SMNVEV (reference sequence). The CDR3 runs 13 residues. V gave up 5 bases and J gave up 4 bases, with 12 bases separating them. The CDR3 sequence: CASSRMSSYEQYF. CDR3 bases: TGTGCCAGCAGTCGTATGAGCTCTTACGAGCAGTACTTC.

The rearrangement uses TRBV28 and TRBJ2-2; TRBD1 matches at 8 bases. The length of the CDR3 is 15 residues. Trimming took 3 bases from V and 5 from J; bases not matched to a gene: 5. Germline V CDR1 and CDR2: MDHEN, SYDVKM. This CDR3 reads CASSLAQGETGELFF. The CDR3 DNA sequence: TGTGCCAGCAGTTTGGCACAGGGGGAGACCGGGGAGCTGTTTTTT. The full variable domain, completed using reference TRBV28 and TRBJ2-2, is DVKVTQSSRYLVKRTGEKVFLECVQDMDHENMFWYRQDPGLGLRLIYFSYDVKMKEKGDIPEGYSVSREKKERFSLILESASTNQTSMYLCASSLAQGETGELFFGEGSRLTVL.

The rearrangement joins TRBV28 to TRBJ2-4; 7 positions match TRBD1. CDR3 length equals 16 residues. Germline CDR1 is MDHEN and CDR2 is SYDVKM. Germline trimming cut 6 bases from V and 0 bases from J; bases unmatched to any gene: 8. The CDR3 region has the DNA TGTGCCAGCAGGAGAGGGGGCGGACTAGCCAAAAACATTCAGTACTTC. Protein product: CASRRGGGLAKNIQYF.

Comment on this clone: In the same sample, other DNA sequences code for this CDR3. The V gene is TRBV27, the J gene TRBJ2-7; TRBD1 or TRBD2 may be the D gene (5 bases each). This CDR3 has 13 amino acids. CDR1 is MNHEY, CDR2 SMNVEV, per germline (reference sequence). The V gene lost 6 bases and the J gene lost 0 bases, with 9 bases spanning the gap. CDR3 amino acids: CASSPGTSYEQYF. The CDR3 coding sequence is TGTGCCAGCAGCCCCGGGACCTCCTACGAGCAGTACTTC.

The chain uses TRBV30 and TRBJ2-7; possibly TRBD2 for D (6 bases). V lost 5 bases and J lost 1, with 12 bases in between. The CDR3 contains 13 residues. CDR1 and CDR2 from the germline V gene are GTSNPN and SVGIG (reference sequence). The DNA of the CDR3 is TGTGCCTGGGCAGCCGGGAGATCCTACGAGCAGTACTTC. Its translation: CAWAAGRSYEQYF.

The chain carries TRBV6-1 and TRBJ1-3; a weak D match, TRBD1 (5 bases). Trimming took 4 bases from V and 2 from J, leaving 9 bases between them. The CDR3 consists of 14 residues. Germline V gives CDR1 MNHNS, CDR2 SASEGT. The CDR3 coding sequence is TGTGCCAGCAGTGTTGAGGGGCCTGGAAACACCATATATTTT. Translation gives CASSVEGPGNTIYF.

This chain joins TRBV28 and TRBJ2-7; 8 bases map to TRBD1. CDR3 length equals 18 residues. From germline, CDR1 is MDHEN and CDR2 SYDVKM. Losses at the gene ends were 2 bases for V and 3 bases for J; bases not matched to a gene: 15. CDR3 coding DNA: TGTGCCAGCAGTTTACTGCCCCCGACAGGGGTCGGGGACTACGAGCAGTACTTC. This codes for CASSLLPPTGVGDYEQYF. The full variable domain, rest sourced from reference TRBV28 and TRBJ2-7, is DVKVTQSSRYLVKRTGEKVFLECVQDMDHENMFWYRQDPGLGLRLIYFSYDVKMKEKGDIPEGYSVSREKKERFSLILESASTNQTSMYLCASSLLPPTGVGDYEQYFGPGTRLTVT.

The chain recombines TRBV28 with TRBJ2-2, with 7 bases identical to TRBD2. V trimming: 3 bases; J trimming: 6 bases; junction bases outside the gene matches: 10. CDR1 is MDHEN and CDR2 is SYDVKM in the germline V gene. The CDR3 runs 16 residues. In DNA form, the CDR3 reads TGTGCCAGCAGTTTTATGGCGGGAGTGCGAGCCGGGGAGCTGTTTTTT. Its protein product is CASSFMAGVRAGELFF.

This clone was picked up a small number of times. The V call is TRBV19, the J call TRBJ1-5, with D unresolved. Per germline, CDR1 LNHDA and CDR2 SQIVND (reference sequence). This CDR3 is 14 amino acids long. Trimming took off 6 bases at V and 2 bases at J, with 11 bases between the two ends. CDR3 in amino acids: CASRSRGGNQPQHF. CDR3 sequence (DNA): TGTGCCAGTAGATCCCGCGGGGGCAATCAGCCCCAGCATTTT.

The chain carries TRBV28 and TRBJ1-5, with D maybe TRBD1 (5 bases). V was shortened by 7 bases and J by 3 bases, with 16 bases between the two germline ends. The germline CDR1 and CDR2 sequences are MDHEN and SYDVKM. CDR3 size: 15 residues. CDR3 residues: CASIAIGTYNQPQHF. The CDR3 DNA sequence: TGTGCCAGCATCGCGATAGGGACCTACAATCAGCCCCAGCATTTT.

The V gene is TRBV7-9, the J gene TRBJ2-7; a weak D match, TRBD1 (6 bases). This CDR3 has 15 amino acids. V was shortened by 5 bases and J by 0 bases, with 14 bases between the two germline ends. Germline V gene sequence: CDR1 SEHNR, CDR2 FQNEAQ (reference sequence). This chain's CDR3 is CASSPRDTYSYEQYF. In DNA form, the CDR3 reads TGTGCCAGCAGCCCCCGGGACACGTACTCCTACGAGCAGTACTTC.

The chain employs TRBV28 and TRBJ2-7; 7 positions match TRBD1. Germline-derived CDR1 and CDR2 are MDHEN and SYDVKM. J was trimmed by 6 bases and V by 6 bases; bases with no gene match: 5. This CDR3 is 12 amino acids long. The DNA for the CDR3 is TGTGCCAGCAGCAATACAGGGGTCGAGCAGTACTTC. It is translated as CASSNTGVEQYF.